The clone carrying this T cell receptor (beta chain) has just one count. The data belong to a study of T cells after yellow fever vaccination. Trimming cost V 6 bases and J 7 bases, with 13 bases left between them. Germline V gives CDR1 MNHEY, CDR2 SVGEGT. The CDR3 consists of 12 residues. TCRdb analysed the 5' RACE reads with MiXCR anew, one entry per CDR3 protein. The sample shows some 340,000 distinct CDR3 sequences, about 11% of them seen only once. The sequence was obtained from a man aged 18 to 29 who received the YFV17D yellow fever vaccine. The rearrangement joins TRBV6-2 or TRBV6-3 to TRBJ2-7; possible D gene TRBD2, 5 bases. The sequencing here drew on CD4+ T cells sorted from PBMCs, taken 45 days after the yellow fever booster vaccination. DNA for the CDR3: TGTGCCAGCAGGTTACCGTCGGGGGAGCAGTACGTC. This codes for CASRLPSGEQYV.